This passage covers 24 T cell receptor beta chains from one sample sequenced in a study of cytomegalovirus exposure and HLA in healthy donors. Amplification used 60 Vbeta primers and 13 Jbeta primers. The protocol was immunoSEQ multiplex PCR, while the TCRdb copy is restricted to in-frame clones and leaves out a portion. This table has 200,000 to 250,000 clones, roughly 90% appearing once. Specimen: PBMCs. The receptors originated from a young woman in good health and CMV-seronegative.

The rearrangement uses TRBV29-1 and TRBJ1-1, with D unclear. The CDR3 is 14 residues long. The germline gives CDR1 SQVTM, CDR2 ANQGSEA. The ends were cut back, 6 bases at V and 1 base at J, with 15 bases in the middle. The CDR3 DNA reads TGCAGCGTCCGTATTCGGCAGGAGAACACTGAAGCTTTCTTT. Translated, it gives CSVRIRQENTEAFF.

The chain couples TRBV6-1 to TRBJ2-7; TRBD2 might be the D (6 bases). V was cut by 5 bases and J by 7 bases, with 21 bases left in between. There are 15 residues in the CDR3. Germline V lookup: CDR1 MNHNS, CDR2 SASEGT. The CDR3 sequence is CASSSPRTVAGEQYF. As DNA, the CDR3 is TGTGCCAGCAGTTCCCCGAGGACGGTGGCGGGGGAGCAGTACTTC.

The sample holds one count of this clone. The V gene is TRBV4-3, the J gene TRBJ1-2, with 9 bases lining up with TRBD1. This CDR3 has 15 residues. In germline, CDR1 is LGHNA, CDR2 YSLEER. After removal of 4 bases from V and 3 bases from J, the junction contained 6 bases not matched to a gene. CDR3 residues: CASSLGTGLHYGYTF. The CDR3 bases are TGCGCCAGCAGCCTAGGGACAGGGTTGCACTATGGCTACACCTTC.

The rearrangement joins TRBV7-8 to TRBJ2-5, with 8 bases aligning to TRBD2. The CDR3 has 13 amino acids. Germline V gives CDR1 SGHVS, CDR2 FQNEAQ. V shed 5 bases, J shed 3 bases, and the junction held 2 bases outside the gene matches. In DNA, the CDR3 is TGTGCCAGCAGCCGGGGACTAGAAGAGACCCAGTACTTC. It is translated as CASSRGLEETQYF.

The CDR3 is CASSPSDRGINQPQHF. The DNA for the CDR3 is TGTGCCAGCAGCCCCTCGGATCGGGGGATCAATCAGCCCCAGCATTTT. J is TRBJ1-5 and V is TRBV11-2; possibly TRBD1 for D (5 bases). Germline loops: CDR1 SGHAT, CDR2 FQNNGV. This CDR3 is 16 amino acids long. The germline V and J ends were trimmed by 5 bases and 3 bases, with 17 bases remaining between them.

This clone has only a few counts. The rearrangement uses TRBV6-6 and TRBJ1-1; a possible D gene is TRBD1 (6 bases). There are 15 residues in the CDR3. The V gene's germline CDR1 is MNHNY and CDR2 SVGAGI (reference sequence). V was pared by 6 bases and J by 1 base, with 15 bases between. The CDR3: CASSNGARGNTEAFF. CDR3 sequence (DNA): TGTGCCAGCAGCAACGGCGCCAGGGGGAACACTGAAGCTTTCTTT.

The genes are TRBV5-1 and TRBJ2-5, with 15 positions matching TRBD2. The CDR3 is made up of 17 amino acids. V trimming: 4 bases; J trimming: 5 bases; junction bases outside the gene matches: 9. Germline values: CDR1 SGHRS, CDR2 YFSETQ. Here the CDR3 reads CASSRRTSGGAWETQYF. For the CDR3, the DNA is TGCGCCAGCAGCCGAAGGACTAGCGGGGGGGCATGGGAGACCCAGTACTTC. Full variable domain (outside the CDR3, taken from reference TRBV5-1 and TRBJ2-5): KAGVTQTPRYLIKTRGQQVTLSCSPISGHRSVSWYQQTPGQGLQFLFEYFSETQRNKGNFPGRFSGRQFSNSRSEMNVSTLELGDSALYLCASSRRTSGGAWETQYFGPGTRLLVL.

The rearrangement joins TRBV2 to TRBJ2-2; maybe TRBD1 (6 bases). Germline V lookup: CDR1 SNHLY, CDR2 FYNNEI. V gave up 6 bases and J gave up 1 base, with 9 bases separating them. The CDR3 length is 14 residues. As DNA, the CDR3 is TGTGCCAGCAGACAGGGATGGAACACCGGGGAGCTGTTTTTT. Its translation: CASRQGWNTGELFF.

Here the CDR3 reads CASRRAGVGQPQHF. As DNA, the CDR3 is TGTGCCAGTAGGAGGGCAGGGGTTGGTCAGCCCCAGCATTTT. This chain uses TRBV19 with TRBJ1-5; a weak D match, TRBD1 (6 bases). V was clipped by 6 bases and J by 6 bases, with 15 bases between them. The length of the CDR3 is 14 residues. From germline, CDR1 is LNHDA and CDR2 SQIVND (reference sequence).

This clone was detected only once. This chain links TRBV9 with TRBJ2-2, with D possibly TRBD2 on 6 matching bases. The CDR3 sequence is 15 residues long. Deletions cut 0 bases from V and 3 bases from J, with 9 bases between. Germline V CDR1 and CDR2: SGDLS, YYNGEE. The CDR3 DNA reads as TGTGCCAGCAGCGTAGGGAGGGTGGACACCGGGGAGCTGTTTTTT. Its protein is CASSVGRVDTGELFF.

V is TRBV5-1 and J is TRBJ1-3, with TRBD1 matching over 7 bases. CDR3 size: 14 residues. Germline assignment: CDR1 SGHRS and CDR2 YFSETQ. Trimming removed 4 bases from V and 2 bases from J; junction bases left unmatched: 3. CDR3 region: CASSTGQAGNTIYF. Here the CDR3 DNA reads TGCGCCAGCAGCACCGGACAGGCTGGAAACACCATATATTTT.

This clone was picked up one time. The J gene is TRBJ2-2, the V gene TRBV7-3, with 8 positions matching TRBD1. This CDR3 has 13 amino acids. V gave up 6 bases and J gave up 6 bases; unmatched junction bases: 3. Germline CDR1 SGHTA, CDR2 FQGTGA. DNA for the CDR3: TGTGCCAGCAGTCCACAGGGGGCCGGGGAGCTGTTTTTT. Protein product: CASSPQGAGELFF.

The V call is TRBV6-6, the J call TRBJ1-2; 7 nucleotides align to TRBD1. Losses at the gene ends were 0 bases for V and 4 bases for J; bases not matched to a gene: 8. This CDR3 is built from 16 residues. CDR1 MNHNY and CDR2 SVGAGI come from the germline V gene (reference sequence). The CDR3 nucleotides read TGTGCCAGCAGTTACTCGTTAACAGGGGTTCCCTATGGCTACACCTTC. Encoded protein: CASSYSLTGVPYGYTF.

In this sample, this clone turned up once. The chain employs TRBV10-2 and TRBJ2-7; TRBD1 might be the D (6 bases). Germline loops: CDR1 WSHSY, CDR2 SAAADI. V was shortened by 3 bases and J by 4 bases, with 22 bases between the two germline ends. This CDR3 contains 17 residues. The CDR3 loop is CASSDPPLTGRYYEQYF. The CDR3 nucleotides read TGCGCCAGCAGTGACCCCCCGCTAACAGGGCGGTATTACGAGCAGTACTTC.

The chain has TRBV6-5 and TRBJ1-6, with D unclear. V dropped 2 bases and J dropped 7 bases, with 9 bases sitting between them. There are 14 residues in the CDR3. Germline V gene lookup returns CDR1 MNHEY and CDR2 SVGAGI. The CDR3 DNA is TGTGCCAGCAGTTACACAGCAGCAAATTCACCCCTCCACTTT. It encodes CASSYTAANSPLHF.

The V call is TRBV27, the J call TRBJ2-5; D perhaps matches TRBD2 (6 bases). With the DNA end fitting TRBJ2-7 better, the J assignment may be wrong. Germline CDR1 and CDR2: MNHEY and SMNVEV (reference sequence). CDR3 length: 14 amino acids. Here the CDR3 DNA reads TGTGCCGCCGGCCATCGGGGGTCCTCCTACGAGCAGTACTTC. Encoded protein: CAAGHRGSSYEQYF.

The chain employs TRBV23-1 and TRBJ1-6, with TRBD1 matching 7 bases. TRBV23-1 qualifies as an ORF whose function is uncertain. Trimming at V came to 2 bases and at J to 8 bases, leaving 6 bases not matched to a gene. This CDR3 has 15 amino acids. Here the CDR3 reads CASSQLDRLYSPLHF. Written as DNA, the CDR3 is TGCGCCAGCAGTCAACTGGACAGGCTTTATTCACCCCTCCACTTT.

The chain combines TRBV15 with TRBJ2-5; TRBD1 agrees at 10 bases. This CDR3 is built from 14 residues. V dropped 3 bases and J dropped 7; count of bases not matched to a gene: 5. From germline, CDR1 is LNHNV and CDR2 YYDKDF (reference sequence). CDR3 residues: CATSSDRGQGTQYF. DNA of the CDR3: TGTGCCACCAGCAGTGACAGGGGGCAGGGGACCCAGTACTTC.

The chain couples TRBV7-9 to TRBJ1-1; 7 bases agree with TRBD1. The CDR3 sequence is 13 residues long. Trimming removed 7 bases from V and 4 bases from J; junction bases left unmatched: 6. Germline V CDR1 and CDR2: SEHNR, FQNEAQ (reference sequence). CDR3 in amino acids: CASNSGGLTEAFF. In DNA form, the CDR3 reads TGTGCCAGCAACTCAGGGGGACTCACTGAAGCTTTCTTT.

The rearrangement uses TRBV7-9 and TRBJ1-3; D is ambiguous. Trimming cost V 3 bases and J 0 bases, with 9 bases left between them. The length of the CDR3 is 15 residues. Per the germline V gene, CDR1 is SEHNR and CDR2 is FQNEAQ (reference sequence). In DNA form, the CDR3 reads TGTGCCAGCAGCTTCCGGGATAACTCTGGAAACACCATATATTTT. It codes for CASSFRDNSGNTIYF.

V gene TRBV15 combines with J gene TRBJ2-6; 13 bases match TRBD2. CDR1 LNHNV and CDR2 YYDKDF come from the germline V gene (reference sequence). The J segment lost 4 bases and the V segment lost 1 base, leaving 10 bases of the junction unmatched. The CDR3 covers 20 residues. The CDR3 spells CATSRGRQGLAGSGANVLTF. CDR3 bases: TGTGCCACCAGCAGAGGAAGGCAGGGACTAGCGGGGTCCGGGGCCAACGTCCTGACTTTC.

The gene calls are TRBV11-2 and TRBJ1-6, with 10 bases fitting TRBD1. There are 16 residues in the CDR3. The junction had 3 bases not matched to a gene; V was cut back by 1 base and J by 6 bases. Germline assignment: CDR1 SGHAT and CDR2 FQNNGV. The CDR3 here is CASSLGQGAGNSPLHF. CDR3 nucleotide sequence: TGTGCCAGCAGCTTAGGACAGGGGGCGGGTAATTCACCCCTCCACTTT. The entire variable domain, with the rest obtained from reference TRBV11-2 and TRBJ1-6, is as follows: EAGVAQSPRYKIIEKRQSVAFWCNPISGHATLYWYQQILGQGPKLLIQFQNNGVVDDSQLPKDRFSAERLKGVDSTLKIQPAKLEDSAVYLCASSLGQGAGNSPLHFGNGTRLTVT.

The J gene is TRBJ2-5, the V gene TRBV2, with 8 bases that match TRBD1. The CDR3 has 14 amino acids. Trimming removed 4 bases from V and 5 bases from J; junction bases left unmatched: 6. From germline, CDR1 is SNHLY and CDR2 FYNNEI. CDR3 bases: TGTGCCAGCAGTGGACAGGGGTCGGGGGAGACCCAGTACTTC. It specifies CASSGQGSGETQYF. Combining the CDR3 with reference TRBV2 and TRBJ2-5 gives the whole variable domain EPEVTQTPSHQVTQMGQEVILRCVPISNHLYFYWYRQILGQKVEFLVSFYNNEISEKSEIFDDQFSVERPDGSNFTLKIRSTKLEDSAMYFCASSGQGSGETQYFGPGTRLLVL.

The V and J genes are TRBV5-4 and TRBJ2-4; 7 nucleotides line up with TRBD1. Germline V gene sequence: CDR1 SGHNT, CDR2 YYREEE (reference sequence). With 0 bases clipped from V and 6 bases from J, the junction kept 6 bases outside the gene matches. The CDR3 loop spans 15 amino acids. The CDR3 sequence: CASSLGDSILNIQYF. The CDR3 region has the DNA TGTGCCAGCAGCTTGGGGGACAGTATTCTAAACATTCAGTACTTC.